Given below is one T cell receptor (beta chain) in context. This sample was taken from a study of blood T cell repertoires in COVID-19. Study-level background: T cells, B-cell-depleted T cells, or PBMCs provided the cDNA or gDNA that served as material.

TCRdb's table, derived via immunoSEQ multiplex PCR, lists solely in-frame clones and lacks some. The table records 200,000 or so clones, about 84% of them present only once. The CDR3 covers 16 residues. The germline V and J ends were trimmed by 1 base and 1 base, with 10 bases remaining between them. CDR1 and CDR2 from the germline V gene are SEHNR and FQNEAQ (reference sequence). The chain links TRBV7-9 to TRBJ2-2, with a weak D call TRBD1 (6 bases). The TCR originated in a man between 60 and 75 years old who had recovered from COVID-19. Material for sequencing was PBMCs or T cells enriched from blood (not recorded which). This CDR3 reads CASSLEGTLNTGELFF. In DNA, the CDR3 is TGTGCCAGCAGCTTAGAGGGGACACTGAACACCGGGGAGCTGTTTTTT.